A selection of T cell receptor beta chains follows, all from one sample in a study of cytomegalovirus exposure and HLA in healthy donors. The repertoire was sequenced with immunoSEQ multiplex PCR; TCRdb's copy has only in-frame clones and lacks some. This sample yields about 130,000 clones, of which around 9% are seen a single time; about 5.5% belongs to the top ten. The sample was PBMCs. These receptors all come from a man aged 40-55 years in good health and CMV-seronegative. Each CDR3 is given with its conserved first and last residue. D genes are given only for firm matches. The size entry is marked missing in some rows and otherwise reads once, few, many or a size class.

V gene	clone size	CDR3 length	D gene	J gene	CDR3 DNA	CDR3 protein
TRBV13	few	13	NA	TRBJ1-1	TGTGCCAGCAGTTGGGGGGACAACACTGAAGCTTTCTTT	CASSWGDNTEAFF
TRBV19	NA	13	NA	TRBJ1-5	TGTGCCAGTAGTATACGACAGAATCAGCCCCAGCATTTT	CASSIRQNQPQHF
TRBV11-2	NA	11	NA	TRBJ2-1	TGTGCCAGCAGCACCGTGGAGGAGCAGTTCTTC	CASSTVEEQFF
TRBV7-2	NA	16	NA	TRBJ2-2	TGTGCCAGCAGCTTACGCTACAGGCTACACACCGGGGAGCTGTTTTTT	CASSLRYRLHTGELFF
TRBV4-2	NA	15	NA	TRBJ2-3	TGTGCCAGCAGCCAAGAGAGGGCGCGCACAGATACGCAGTATTTT	CASSQERARTDTQYF
TRBV6-1	few	11	TRBD1	TRBJ1-1	TGTGCCAGCACCTCGACAGGGGGAGCTTTCTTT	CASTSTGGAFF
TRBV5-4	NA	13	TRBD1	TRBJ1-1	TGTGCCAGCAGCTTGATACAGGGGTCTGAAGCTTTCTTT	CASSLIQGSEAFF
TRBV6-5	once	13	NA	TRBJ1-1	TGTGCCAGCACCCCGACAGGTACCTTAAAGGCTTTCTTT	CASTPTGTLKAFF
TRBV7-9	NA	15	TRBD1	TRBJ2-7	TGTGCCAGCAGCTCGACAACAGGGGGCGTCAACGAGCAGTACTTC	CASSSTTGGVNEQYF
TRBV29-1	NA	14	TRBD2	TRBJ2-5	TGCAGCGCCCCGACTAGCGGGGGGGCTGAGACCCAGTACTTC	CSAPTSGGAETQYF
TRBV30	NA	13	TRBD1	TRBJ2-7	TGTGCCTGGCGGACAGGGGGCTTGTACGAGCAGTACTTC	CAWRTGGLYEQYF
TRBV6-5	NA	15	TRBD1	TRBJ2-7	TGTGCCAGCAGTTACCACCGGGACAGGGTCTACGAGCAGTACTTC	CASSYHRDRVYEQYF
TRBV7-7	few	16	NA	TRBJ2-2	TGTGCCAGCAGCCAGGGCGGCCGTCTGAACACCGGGGAGCTGTTTTTT	CASSQGGRLNTGELFF
TRBV7-9	NA	14	TRBD1	TRBJ1-1	TGTGCCAGCAGCTCACAGGGGGCAGGGACTGAAGCTTTCTTT	CASSSQGAGTEAFF
TRBV19	few	14	NA	TRBJ2-3	TGTGCCAGTAGTAATGGTTTACTTGGAGATACGCAGTATTTT	CASSNGLLGDTQYF
TRBV18	few	14	TRBD1	TRBJ2-5	TGTGCCAGCTCATCCTCCGGGACAGTGGAGACCCAGTACTTC	CASSSSGTVETQYF
TRBV19	NA	15	NA	TRBJ1-1	TGTGCCAGTAGTCCGGATCAAGGACTCAACACTGAAGCTTTCTTT	CASSPDQGLNTEAFF
TRBV29-1	few	12	NA	TRBJ1-4	TGCAGCGTTGCGCAGGGATTCGAAAAACTGTTTTTT	CSVAQGFEKLFF
TRBV4-1	NA	20	TRBD2	TRBJ2-1	TGCGCCAGCAGCCAAGTACAGGGCTGGCCTAGCGGGGGGGTGGTTAGTGAGCAGTTCTTC	CASSQVQGWPSGGVVSEQFF
TRBV19	NA	14	TRBD1	TRBJ2-3	TGTGCCAGTAGTCAACAGGGGGTAGAAGATACGCAGTATTTT	CASSQQGVEDTQYF
TRBV5-6	few	14	NA	TRBJ2-2	TGTGCCAGCAGCCTCCCCGGGAACACCGGGGAGCTGTTTTTT	CASSLPGNTGELFF
TRBV7-9	NA	14	NA	TRBJ2-3	TGTGCCAGCAGCGTACAGGGTGGCACAGATACGCAGTATTTT	CASSVQGGTDTQYF
TRBV11-1	few	15	TRBD1	TRBJ2-2	TGTGCCAGCAGCCCCGGGACAGTTAACACCGGGGAGCTGTTTTTT	CASSPGTVNTGELFF
TRBV27	few	18	NA	TRBJ2-3	TGTGCCAGCAGCTCGTGGGCCGGTGGCGGGGATAGCACAGATACGCAGTATTTT	CASSSWAGGGDSTDTQYF
TRBV10-3	NA	13	NA	TRBJ1-1	TGTGCCATCAGTGAGGCGGGGAACACTGAAGCTTTCTTT	CAISEAGNTEAFF
TRBV7-8	NA	14	NA	TRBJ2-5	TGTGCCAGCAGCTTATTAGGAGGGGGCGAGACCCAGTACTTC	CASSLLGGGETQYF
TRBV11-2	few	14	NA	TRBJ2-5	TGTGCCAGCAGCTTGTTTAGCAGCATAGAGACCCAGTACTTC	CASSLFSSIETQYF
TRBV27	NA	15	TRBD2	TRBJ2-1	TGTGCCAGCAGTTTTGGCAGGACTAGTATCTATGAGCAGTTCTTC	CASSFGRTSIYEQFF
TRBV2	few	13	NA	TRBJ2-3	TGTGCCAGCAGTGTAGGACAATCAGATACGCAGTATTTT	CASSVGQSDTQYF
TRBV4-1	NA	15	TRBD1	TRBJ2-7	TGCGCCAGCAGCCAAGCGCTGGACAGGCGCGGGGAGCAGTACTTC	CASSQALDRRGEQYF
TRBV2	NA	14	NA	TRBJ2-2	TGTGCCAGCAGTGAATGGAGTAATTGGGGGGAGCTGTTTTTT	CASSEWSNWGELFF
TRBV6-1	few	17	TRBD1	TRBJ2-4	TGTGCCAGCAGTGACCTTCCGGGACAGGGAGATGGAGGCATTCAGTACTTC	CASSDLPGQGDGGIQYF
TRBV7-9	few	17	TRBD1	TRBJ2-7	TGTGCCAGCAGCCCCCGGGAGCCCAGACAGGGGATAAGCGAGCAGTACTTC	CASSPREPRQGISEQYF
TRBV7-9	NA	15	TRBD1	TRBJ1-4	TGTGCCAGCAGCTCCCACAGGGGAACTAATGAAAAACTGTTTTTT	CASSSHRGTNEKLFF
TRBV7-9	NA	15	NA	TRBJ1-2	TGTGCCAGCAGCTCCGTTGGGGGGATAGCCTATGGCTACACCTTC	CASSSVGGIAYGYTF